One and the same sample provided the 5 T cell receptor beta chains below, sequenced in a study of early T cells in non-severe SARS-CoV-2 infection. One entry per CDR3 protein, called by TCRdb with MiXCR from the 5' RACE reads. The sample has tens of thousands of distinct CDR3 sequences, roughly 15% seen once; the top ten hold about 4.7%. The specimen comprised whole blood, sampled at baseline. All receptors come from an adult who was a healthcare worker with PCR-confirmed SARS-CoV-2 infection or an uninfected control (not recorded which).

There are a few counts of this clonotype. This chain connects TRBV20-1 to TRBJ1-5; D not certain. Trimming cost V 4 bases and J 6 bases, with 19 bases left between them. Germline values: CDR1 DFQATT, CDR2 SNEGSKA (reference sequence). CDR3 length: 15 amino acids. CDR3 nucleotides: TGCAGTGCTATCATCCTCGACCGGGCCGCTCAGCCCCAGCATTTT. This codes for CSAIILDRAAQPQHF.

The chain links TRBV4-1 to TRBJ1-5, with D possibly matching TRBD1 (6 bases). This CDR3 contains 17 residues. The germline V and J ends were trimmed by 4 bases and 0 bases, with 16 bases remaining between them. Germline CDR1 reads MGHRA; CDR2 reads YSYEKL. Here the CDR3 reads CASSPQGPLPSNQPQHF. In nucleotides, the CDR3 is TGCGCCAGCAGCCCCCAGGGGCCCTTACCTAGCAATCAGCCCCAGCATTTT.

In this sample, this clonotype turned up a few times. The chain links TRBV4-2 to TRBJ2-5, with D possibly TRBD1 on 6 matching bases. Germline V gene sequence: CDR1 LGHNA, CDR2 YNFKEQ. CDR3 size: 14 residues. The V gene lost 1 base and the J gene lost 5 bases, with 11 bases spanning the gap. The CDR3 DNA reads TGTGCCAGCAGCCAAGGAGGGACAAGTGAGACCCAGTACTTC. It specifies CASSQGGTSETQYF.

The chain combines TRBV20-1 with TRBJ2-3; D possibly corresponds to TRBD1 (7 bases). Germline V gives CDR1 DFQATT, CDR2 SNEGSKA (reference sequence). V lost 6 bases and J 4 bases, leaving 14 bases between the germline ends. This CDR3 has 13 amino acids. DNA for the CDR3: TGCAGTGCCTGGGGGGACAGAGCAGATACGCAGTATTTT. Its protein is CSAWGDRADTQYF.

The chain carries TRBV3-1 and TRBJ2-2, with D unclear. Trimming took 9 bases from V and 1 from J, leaving 12 bases between them. The CDR3 extends over 14 amino acids. Germline V lookup: CDR1 LGHDT, CDR2 YNNKEL (reference sequence). CDR3: CASSWGLNTGELFF. The DNA for the CDR3 is TGTGCCAGTTCGTGGGGTTTGAACACCGGGGAGCTGTTTTTT.